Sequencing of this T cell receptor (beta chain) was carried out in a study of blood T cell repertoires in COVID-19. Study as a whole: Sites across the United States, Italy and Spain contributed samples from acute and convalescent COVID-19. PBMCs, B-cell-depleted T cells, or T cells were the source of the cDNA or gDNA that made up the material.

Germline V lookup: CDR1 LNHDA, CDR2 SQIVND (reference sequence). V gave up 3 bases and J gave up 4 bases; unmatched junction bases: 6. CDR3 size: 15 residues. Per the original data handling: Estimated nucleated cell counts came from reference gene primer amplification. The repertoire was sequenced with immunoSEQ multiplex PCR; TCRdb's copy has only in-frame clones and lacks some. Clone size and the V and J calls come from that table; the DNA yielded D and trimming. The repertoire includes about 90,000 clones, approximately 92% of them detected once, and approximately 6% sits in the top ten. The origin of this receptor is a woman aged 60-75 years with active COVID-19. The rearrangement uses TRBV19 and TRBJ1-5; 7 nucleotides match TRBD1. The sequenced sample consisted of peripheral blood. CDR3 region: CASSITDRSNQPQHF. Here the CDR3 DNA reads TGTGCCAGTAGTATTACGGACAGGTCAAATCAGCCCCAGCATTTT.